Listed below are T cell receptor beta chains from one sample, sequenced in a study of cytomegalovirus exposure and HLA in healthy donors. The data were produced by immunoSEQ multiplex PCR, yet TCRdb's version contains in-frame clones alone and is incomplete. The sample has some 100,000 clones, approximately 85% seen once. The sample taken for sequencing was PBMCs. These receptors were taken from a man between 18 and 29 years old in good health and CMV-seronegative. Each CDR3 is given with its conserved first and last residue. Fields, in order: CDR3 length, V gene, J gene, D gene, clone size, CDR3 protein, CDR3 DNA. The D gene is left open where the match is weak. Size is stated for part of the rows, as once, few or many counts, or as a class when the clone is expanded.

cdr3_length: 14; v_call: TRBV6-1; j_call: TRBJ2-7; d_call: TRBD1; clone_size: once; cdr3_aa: CASSEEWGTGGPYF; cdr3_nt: TGTGCCAGCAGTGAAGAGTGGGGGACAGGGGGCCCGTACTTC
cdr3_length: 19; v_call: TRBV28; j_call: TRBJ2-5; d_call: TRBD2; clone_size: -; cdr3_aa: CASSPLGSGGLPYQETQYF; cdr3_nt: TGTGCCAGCAGTCCCCTGGGCAGCGGGGGTCTCCCGTACCAAGAGACCCAGTACTTC
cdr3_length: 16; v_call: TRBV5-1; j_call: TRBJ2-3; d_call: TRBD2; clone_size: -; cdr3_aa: CASSSGLAPSTDTQYF; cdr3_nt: TGCGCCAGCAGCTCAGGACTAGCCCCTAGCACAGATACGCAGTATTTT
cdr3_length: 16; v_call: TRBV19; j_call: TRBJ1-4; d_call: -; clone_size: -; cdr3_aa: CASSIRNRQHNEKLFF; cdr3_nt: TGTGCCAGTAGTATACGTAACAGGCAACATAATGAAAAACTGTTTTTT
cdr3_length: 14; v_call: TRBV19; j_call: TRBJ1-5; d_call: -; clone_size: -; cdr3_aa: CASSIEIFTQPQHF; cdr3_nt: TGTGCCAGTAGTATTGAGATCTTTACTCAGCCCCAGCATTTT
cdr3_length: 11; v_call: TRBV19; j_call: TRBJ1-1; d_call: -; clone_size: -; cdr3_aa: CASIRGTEAFF; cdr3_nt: TGTGCCAGTATCAGGGGCACTGAAGCTTTCTTT
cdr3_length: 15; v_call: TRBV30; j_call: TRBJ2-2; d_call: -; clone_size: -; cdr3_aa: CAWSVSRTGAGELFF; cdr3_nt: TGTGCCTGGAGTGTCTCGCGGACTGGGGCCGGGGAGCTGTTTTTT
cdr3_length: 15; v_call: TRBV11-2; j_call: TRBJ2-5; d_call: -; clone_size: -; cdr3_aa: CASSPGRQFQETQYF; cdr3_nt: TGTGCCAGCAGCCCAGGGCGGCAATTCCAAGAGACCCAGTACTTC
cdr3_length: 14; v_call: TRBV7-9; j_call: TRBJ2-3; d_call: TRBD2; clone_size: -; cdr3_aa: CASTGGGLGDTQYF; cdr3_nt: TGTGCCAGCACGGGGGGGGGTTTAGGAGATACGCAGTATTTT
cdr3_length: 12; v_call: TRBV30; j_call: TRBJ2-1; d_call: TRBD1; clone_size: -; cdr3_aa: CAWSARGQGQFF; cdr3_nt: TGTGCCTGGAGCGCCCGAGGACAGGGTCAGTTCTTC
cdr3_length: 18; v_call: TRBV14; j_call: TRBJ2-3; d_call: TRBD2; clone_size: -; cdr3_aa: CASSHVTSGGSSTNTQYF; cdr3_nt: TGTGCCAGCAGCCATGTTACTAGCGGGGGCTCGTCAACTAATACGCAGTATTTT
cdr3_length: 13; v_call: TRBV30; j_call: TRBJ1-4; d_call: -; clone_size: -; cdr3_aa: CAWRDRSNEKLFF; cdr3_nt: TGTGCCTGGAGAGACAGGAGTAATGAAAAACTGTTTTTT
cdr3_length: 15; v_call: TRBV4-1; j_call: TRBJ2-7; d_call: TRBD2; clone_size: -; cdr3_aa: CASKNELAGSNEQYF; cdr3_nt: TGCGCCAGCAAGAATGAGCTAGCGGGATCGAACGAGCAGTACTTC
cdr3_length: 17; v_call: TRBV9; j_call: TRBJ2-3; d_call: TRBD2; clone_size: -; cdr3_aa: CASSVEGPGGFTDTQYF; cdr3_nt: TGTGCCAGCAGCGTAGAGGGTCCGGGAGGGTTCACAGATACGCAGTATTTT
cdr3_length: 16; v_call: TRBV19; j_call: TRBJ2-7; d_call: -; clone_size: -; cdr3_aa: CASSIDSGHARYEQYF; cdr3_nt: TGTGCCAGTAGTATAGATTCGGGACACGCTCGCTACGAGCAGTACTTC
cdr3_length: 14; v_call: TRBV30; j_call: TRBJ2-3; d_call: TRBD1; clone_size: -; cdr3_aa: CAWSTGASTDTQYF; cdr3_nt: TGTGCCTGGAGCACAGGGGCTAGCACAGATACGCAGTATTTT
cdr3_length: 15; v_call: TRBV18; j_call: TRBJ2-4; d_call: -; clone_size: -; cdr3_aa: CASTENREGKNIQYF; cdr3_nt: TGTGCCAGCACGGAAAACAGGGAAGGCAAAAACATTCAGTACTTC
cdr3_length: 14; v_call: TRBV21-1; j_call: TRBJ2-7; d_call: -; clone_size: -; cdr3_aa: CASSDPGQYYEQYF; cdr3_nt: TGTGCCAGCAGCGATCCGGGACAGTACTACGAGCAGTACTTC
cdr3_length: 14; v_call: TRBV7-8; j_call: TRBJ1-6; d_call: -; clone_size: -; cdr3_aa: CASSPGQINSPLHF; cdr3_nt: TGTGCCAGCAGCCCCGGACAGATTAATTCACCCCTCCACTTT
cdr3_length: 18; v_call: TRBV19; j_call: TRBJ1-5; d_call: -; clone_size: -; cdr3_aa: CASSMGFMRVNSNQPQHF; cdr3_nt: TGTGCCAGTAGTATGGGGTTTATGAGGGTAAATAGCAATCAGCCCCAGCATTTT